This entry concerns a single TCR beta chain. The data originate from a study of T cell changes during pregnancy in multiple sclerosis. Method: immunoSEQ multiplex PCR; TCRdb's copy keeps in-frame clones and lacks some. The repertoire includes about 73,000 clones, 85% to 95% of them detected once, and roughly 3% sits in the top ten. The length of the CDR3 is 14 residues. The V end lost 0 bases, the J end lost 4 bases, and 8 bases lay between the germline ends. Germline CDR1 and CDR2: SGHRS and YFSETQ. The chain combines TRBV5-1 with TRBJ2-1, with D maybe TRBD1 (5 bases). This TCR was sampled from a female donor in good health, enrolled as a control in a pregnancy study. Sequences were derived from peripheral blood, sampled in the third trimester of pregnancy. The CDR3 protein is CASSLETGYNEQFF. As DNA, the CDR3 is TGCGCCAGCAGCTTGGAAACAGGATACAATGAGCAGTTCTTC.